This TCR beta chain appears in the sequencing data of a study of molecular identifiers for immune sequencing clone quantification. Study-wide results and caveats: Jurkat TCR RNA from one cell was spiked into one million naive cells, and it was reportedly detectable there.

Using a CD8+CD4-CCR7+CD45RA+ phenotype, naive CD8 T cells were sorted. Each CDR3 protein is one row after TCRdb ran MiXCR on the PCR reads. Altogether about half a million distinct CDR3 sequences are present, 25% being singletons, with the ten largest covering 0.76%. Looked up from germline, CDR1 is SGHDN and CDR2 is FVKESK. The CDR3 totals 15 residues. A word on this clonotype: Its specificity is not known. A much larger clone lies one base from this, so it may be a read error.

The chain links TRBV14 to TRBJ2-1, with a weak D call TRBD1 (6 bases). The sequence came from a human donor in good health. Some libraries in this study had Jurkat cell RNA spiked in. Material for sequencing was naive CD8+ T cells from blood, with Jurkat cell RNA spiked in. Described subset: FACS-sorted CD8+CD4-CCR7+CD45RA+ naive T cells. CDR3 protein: CASSQEGFGTQGESF. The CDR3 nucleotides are TGTGCCAGCAGCCAAGAAGGCTTCGGGACACAGGGAGAGTCCTTC.